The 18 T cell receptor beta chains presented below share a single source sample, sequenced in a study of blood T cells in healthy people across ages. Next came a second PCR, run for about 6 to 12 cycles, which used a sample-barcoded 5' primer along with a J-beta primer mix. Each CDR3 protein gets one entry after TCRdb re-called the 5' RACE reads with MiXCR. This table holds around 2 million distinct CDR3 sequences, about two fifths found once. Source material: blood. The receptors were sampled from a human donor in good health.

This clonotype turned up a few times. This CDR3 is CASREWGLNEQFF. The CDR3, as DNA: TGTGCCAGCCGGGAGTGGGGGTTAAATGAGCAGTTCTTC. V and J are TRBV2 and TRBJ2-1; TRBD2 is a possible D gene (6 bases). The length of the CDR3 is 13 residues. The germline V and J ends were trimmed by 8 bases and 7 bases, with 15 bases remaining between them. CDR1 is SNHLY and CDR2 is FYNNEI in the germline V gene.

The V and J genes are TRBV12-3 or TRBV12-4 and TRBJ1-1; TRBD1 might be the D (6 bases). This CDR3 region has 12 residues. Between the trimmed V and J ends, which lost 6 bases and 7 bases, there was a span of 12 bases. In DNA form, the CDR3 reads TGTGCCAGCAGCGAGGGGGTTATTGAAGCTTTCTTT. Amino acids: CASSEGVIEAFF.

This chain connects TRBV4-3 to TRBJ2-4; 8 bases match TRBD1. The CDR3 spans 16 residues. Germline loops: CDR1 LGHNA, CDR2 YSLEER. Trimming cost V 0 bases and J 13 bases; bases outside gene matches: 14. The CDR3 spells CASSQDYRGEVGEQYF. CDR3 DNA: TGCGCCAGCAGCCAAGATTACAGGGGGGAAGTAGGAGAGCAGTACTTC.

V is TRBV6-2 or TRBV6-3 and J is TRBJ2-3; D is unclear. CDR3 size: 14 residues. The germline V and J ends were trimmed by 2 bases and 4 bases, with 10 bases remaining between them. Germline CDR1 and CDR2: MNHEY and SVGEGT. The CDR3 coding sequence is TGTGCCAGCAGTTACCTTACGTGGGCAGATACGCAGTATTTT. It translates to CASSYLTWADTQYF.

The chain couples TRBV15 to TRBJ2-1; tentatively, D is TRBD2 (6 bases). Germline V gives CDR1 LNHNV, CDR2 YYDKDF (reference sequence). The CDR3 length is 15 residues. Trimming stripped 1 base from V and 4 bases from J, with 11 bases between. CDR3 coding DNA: TGTGCCACCAGCAGAGCGGGGAGGTCGTACAATGAGCAGTTCTTC. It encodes CATSRAGRSYNEQFF.

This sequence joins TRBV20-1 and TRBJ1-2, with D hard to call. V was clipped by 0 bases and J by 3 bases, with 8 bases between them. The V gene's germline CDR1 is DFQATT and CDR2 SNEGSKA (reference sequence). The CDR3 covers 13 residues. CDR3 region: CSAREGIDYGYTF. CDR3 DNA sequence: TGCAGTGCTAGAGAGGGAATTGACTATGGCTACACCTTC.

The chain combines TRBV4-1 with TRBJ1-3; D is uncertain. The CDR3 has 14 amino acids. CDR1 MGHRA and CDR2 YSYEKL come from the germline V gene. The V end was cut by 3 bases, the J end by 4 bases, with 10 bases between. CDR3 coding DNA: TGCGCCAGCAGCCATGGACTTGGGGGAAACACCATATATTTT. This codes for CASSHGLGGNTIYF.

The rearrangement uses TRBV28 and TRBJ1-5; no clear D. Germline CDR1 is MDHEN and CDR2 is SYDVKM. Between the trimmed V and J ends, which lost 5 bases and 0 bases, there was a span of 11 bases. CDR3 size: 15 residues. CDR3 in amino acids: CASSISLYSNQPQHF. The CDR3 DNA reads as TGTGCCAGCAGTATAAGCCTCTATAGCAATCAGCCCCAGCATTTT.

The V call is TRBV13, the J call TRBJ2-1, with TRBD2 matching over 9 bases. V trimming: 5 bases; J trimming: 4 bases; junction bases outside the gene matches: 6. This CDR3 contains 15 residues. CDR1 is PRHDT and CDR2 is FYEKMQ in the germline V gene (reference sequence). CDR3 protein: CASSPQRGAYNEQFF. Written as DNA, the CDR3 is TGTGCCAGCAGCCCTCAGCGGGGGGCTTACAATGAGCAGTTCTTC.

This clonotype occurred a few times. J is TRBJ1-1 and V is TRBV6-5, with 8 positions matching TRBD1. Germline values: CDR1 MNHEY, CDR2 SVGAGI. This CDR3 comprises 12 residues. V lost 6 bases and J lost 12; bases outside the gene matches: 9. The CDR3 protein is CASSQDRGSSFF. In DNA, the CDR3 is TGTGCCAGCAGCCAAGACAGGGGTAGTTCTTTCTTT.

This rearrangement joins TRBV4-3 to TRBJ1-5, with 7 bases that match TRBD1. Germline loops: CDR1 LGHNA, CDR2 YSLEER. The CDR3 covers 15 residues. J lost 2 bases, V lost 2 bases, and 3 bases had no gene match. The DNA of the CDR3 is TGCGCCAGCAGCCAAAACGACAGGGGCAATCAGCCCCAGCATTTT. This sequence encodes CASSQNDRGNQPQHF.

The CDR3 nucleotides are TGCGCCAGCAGCTCGGCTAGCGAGGATACGCAGTATTTT. Protein: CASSSASEDTQYF. The chain joins TRBV5-1 to TRBJ2-3, with D possibly being TRBD2 (6 bases). V was trimmed by 3 bases and J by 6 bases, leaving 11 bases between them. The CDR3 runs 13 residues. CDR1 and CDR2 from the germline V gene are SGHRS and YFSETQ.

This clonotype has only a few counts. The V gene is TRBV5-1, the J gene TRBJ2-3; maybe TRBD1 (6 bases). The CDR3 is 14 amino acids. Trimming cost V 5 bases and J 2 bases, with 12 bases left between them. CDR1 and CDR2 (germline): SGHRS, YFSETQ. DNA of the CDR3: TGCGCCAGCAGACACGGACAGCACACAGATACGCAGTATTTT. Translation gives CASRHGQHTDTQYF.

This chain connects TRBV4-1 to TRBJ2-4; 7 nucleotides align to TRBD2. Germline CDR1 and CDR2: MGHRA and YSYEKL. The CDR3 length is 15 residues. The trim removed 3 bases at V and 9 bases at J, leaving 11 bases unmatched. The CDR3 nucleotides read TGCGCCAGCAGCCAGGGGATAACTAGCGCTGGCATTCAGTACTTC. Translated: CASSQGITSAGIQYF.

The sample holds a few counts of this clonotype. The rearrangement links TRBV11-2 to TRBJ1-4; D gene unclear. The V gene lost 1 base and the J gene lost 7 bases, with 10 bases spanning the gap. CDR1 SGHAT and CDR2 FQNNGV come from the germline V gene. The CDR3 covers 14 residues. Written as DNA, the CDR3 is TGTGCCAGCAGCTTAGTTGCTACGCCTGAAAAACTGTTTTTT. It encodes CASSLVATPEKLFF.

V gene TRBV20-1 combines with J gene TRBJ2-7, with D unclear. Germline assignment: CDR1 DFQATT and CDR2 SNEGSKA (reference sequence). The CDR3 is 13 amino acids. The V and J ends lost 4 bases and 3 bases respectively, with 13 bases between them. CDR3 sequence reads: CSANNRVFYEQYF. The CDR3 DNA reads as TGCAGTGCTAATAACAGAGTCTTCTACGAGCAGTACTTC.

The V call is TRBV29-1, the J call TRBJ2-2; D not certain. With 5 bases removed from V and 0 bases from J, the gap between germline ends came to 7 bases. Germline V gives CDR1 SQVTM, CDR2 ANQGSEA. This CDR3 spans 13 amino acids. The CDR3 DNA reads TGCAGCGTTCCAAACGCGAACACCGGGGAGCTGTTTTTT. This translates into CSVPNANTGELFF.

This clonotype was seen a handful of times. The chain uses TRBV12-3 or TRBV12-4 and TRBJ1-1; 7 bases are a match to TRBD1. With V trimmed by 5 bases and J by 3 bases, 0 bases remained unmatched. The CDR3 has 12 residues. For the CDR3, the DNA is TGTGCCAGCAGTAGGGGGCACACTGAAGCTTTCTTT. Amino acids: CASSRGHTEAFF.